The clone carrying this T cell receptor beta chain is judged medium-sized. Antigen specificity is unknown. The data belong to a study of T cell clones after liver transplantation. Across the whole study: TCRbeta sequencing after a pre-transplant mixed lymphocyte reaction identified graft-donor-reactive clones, later tracked in post-transplant blood. Apart from three HCV-positive recipients, transplants were for non-autoimmune, non-viral reasons. The study, taken as a whole, reports: Low donor cell numbers restricted donor-reactive repertoire measurement in a couple of subjects.

The CDR3 loop spans 16 amino acids. Germline CDR1 reads MDHEN; CDR2 reads SYDVKM. Trimming removed 2 bases at V and 6 bases at J, with 16 bases between. Libraries were prepared by immunoSEQ multiplex PCR; TCRdb keeps only in-frame clonotypes and omits some of them. The data hold 5,000 to 6,500 clones, with 25% to 35% observed a single time. TCRbeta sequences of proliferating CFSE-low MLR cells were labeled alloreactive. The rearrangement uses TRBV28 and TRBJ2-2; perhaps TRBD1 as D (6 bases). The source of this sequence is a human patient who received a liver transplant. The graft donor may be the source of some T cells. Sequences were obtained from CD4+ T cells from cultured PBMCs. The DNA for the CDR3 is TGTGCCAGCAGTTTAGACCGGACAGATTGGGCCGGGGAGCTGTTTTTT. It is translated as CASSLDRTDWAGELFF.